The 27 T cell receptor beta chains listed next were all sequenced from one sample in a study of beta chain features in type 1 diabetes. The entirety of the isolated RNA underwent reverse transcription, so expressed TCRB transcripts were sequenced. TCRdb keeps only in-frame clones here, not all; method: immunoSEQ multiplex PCR. The profile shows about 240,000 clones, 25% to 30% of them singletons. The sequenced sample consisted of central memory CD4+ T cells from blood. The receptors stem from a man in his thirties or forties in good health.

This clone occurred a few times. The chain links TRBV5-1 to TRBJ2-5; TRBD2 agrees at 9 bases. J was trimmed by 3 bases and V by 0 bases; bases with no gene match: 12. Germline CDR1 is SGHRS and CDR2 is YFSETQ. CDR3 length equals 18 residues. CDR3 in amino acids: CASSLASLGLAGKETQYF. The CDR3 DNA reads as TGCGCCAGCAGCTTGGCGAGTCTAGGCCTAGCGGGGAAAGAGACCCAGTACTTC. Filled out from reference TRBV5-1 and TRBJ2-5, the complete variable domain reads KAGVTQTPRYLIKTRGQQVTLSCSPISGHRSVSWYQQTPGQGLQFLFEYFSETQRNKGNFPGRFSGRQFSNSRSEMNVSTLELGDSALYLCASSLASLGLAGKETQYFGPGTRLLVL.

This sequence joins TRBV15 and TRBJ1-4; 9 nucleotides line up with TRBD1. The germline CDR1 and CDR2 sequences are LNHNV and YYDKDF (reference sequence). V lost 4 bases, J lost 7 bases, and 4 bases stayed unmatched. The CDR3 loop spans 14 amino acids. This CDR3 is CATSKGQGTEKLFF. The CDR3 DNA reads as TGTGCCACCAGCAAGGGACAGGGTACTGAAAAACTGTTTTTT.

J is TRBJ1-1 and V is TRBV7-2; tentatively, D is TRBD1 (5 bases). Trimming shortened V by 5 bases and J by 0 bases, and 7 bases separated the two germline ends. The CDR3 spans 13 residues. Germline V gives CDR1 SGHTA, CDR2 FQGNSA. CDR3 in amino acids: CASSRQMNTEAFF. The CDR3 coding sequence is TGTGCCAGCAGCCGACAGATGAACACTGAAGCTTTCTTT.

This clone was seen more than once but under ten times. The chain joins TRBV7-9 to TRBJ2-2, with 9 bases that match TRBD1. The CDR3 covers 15 residues. With 4 bases clipped from V and 4 bases from J, the junction kept 4 bases outside the gene matches. CDR1 and CDR2 (germline): SEHNR, FQNEAQ (reference sequence). The CDR3 sequence: CASSSQGAGTGELFF. CDR3 sequence (DNA): TGTGCCAGCAGCTCACAGGGGGCCGGCACCGGGGAGCTGTTTTTT.

The V call is TRBV7-9, the J call TRBJ2-3; D is unclear. The CDR3 length is 16 residues. The germline V gene has CDR1 SEHNR and CDR2 FQNEAQ (reference sequence). V lost 5 bases and J lost 1, with 16 bases in between. CDR3 sequence: CASSPEGGWRTDTQYF. DNA for the CDR3: TGTGCCAGCAGCCCCGAAGGCGGATGGCGCACAGATACGCAGTATTTT.

The chain recombines TRBV5-1 with TRBJ1-2; 7 bases are a match to TRBD1. The trim removed 1 base at V and 2 bases at J, leaving 8 bases unmatched. This CDR3 comprises 16 residues. CDR1 and CDR2 (germline): SGHRS, YFSETQ. The CDR3 DNA reads TGCGCCAGCAGCTTGACGACAGGGAGTATCAACTATGGCTACACCTTC. Encoded protein: CASSLTTGSINYGYTF.

This clone showed up just a few times. V gene TRBV7-2 combines with J gene TRBJ2-1, with 7 bases aligning to TRBD1. J lost 8 bases, V lost 2 bases, and 6 bases had no gene match. Germline loops: CDR1 SGHTA, CDR2 FQGNSA. There are 14 residues in the CDR3. The CDR3 protein is CASSLPGQAHEQFF. CDR3 bases: TGTGCCAGCAGCTTACCCGGACAGGCCCATGAGCAGTTCTTC.

There are many counts of this clone. The J gene is TRBJ2-3, the V gene TRBV4-3, with D unclear. Germline-derived CDR1 and CDR2 are LGHNA and YSLEER. The germline V and J ends were trimmed by 5 bases and 6 bases, with 9 bases remaining between them. The CDR3 is 12 residues long. CDR3 DNA sequence: TGCGCCAGCAGCGGGAATTGGGATACGCAGTATTTT. The encoded protein is CASSGNWDTQYF.

This rearrangement joins TRBV7-2 to TRBJ2-7, with 10 bases lining up with TRBD1. This CDR3 spans 15 amino acids. Trimming at V came to 1 base and at J to 4 bases, leaving 4 bases not matched to a gene. CDR1 SGHTA and CDR2 FQGNSA come from the germline V gene. The CDR3 reads CASSLGEDRGYEQYF. In DNA, the CDR3 is TGTGCCAGCAGCTTAGGCGAGGACAGGGGGTACGAGCAGTACTTC.

This clone has a handful of counts. The CDR3 DNA reads TGCAGCGTTTTATCGTCCACGAACACCGGGGAGCTGTTTTTT. Its translation: CSVLSSTNTGELFF. This rearrangement joins TRBV29-1 to TRBJ2-2; unclear D gene. The germline V gene has CDR1 SQVTM and CDR2 ANQGSEA. The V and J ends lost 5 bases and 0 bases respectively, with 10 bases between them. The CDR3 loop spans 14 amino acids.

The table lists this clone with a count of one. The V and J genes are TRBV7-9 and TRBJ2-5; the D gene is possibly TRBD1 (6 bases). Trimming took off 2 bases at V and 4 bases at J, with 20 bases between the two ends. The CDR3 has 17 residues. Looked up from germline, CDR1 is SEHNR and CDR2 is FQNEAQ (reference sequence). CDR3 in amino acids: CASSLRRIQGLRETQYF. For the CDR3, the DNA is TGTGCCAGCAGCTTACGTCGGATTCAGGGGCTACGAGAGACCCAGTACTTC.

The chain recombines TRBV4-3 with TRBJ2-1; D gene unclear. From germline, CDR1 is LGHNA and CDR2 YSLEER. With 1 base removed from V and 7 bases from J, the gap between germline ends came to 8 bases. This CDR3 is built from 13 residues. CDR3 coding DNA: TGCGCCAGCAGCCAAGGACTGTGGAATGAGCAGTTCTTC. Encoded protein: CASSQGLWNEQFF.

The rearrangement uses TRBV2 and TRBJ2-3; D could derive from TRBD1 or TRBD2 (5 bases each). The CDR3 is made up of 16 amino acids. Trimming pared 6 bases from V and 0 bases from J, leaving 16 bases between. The germline V gene has CDR1 SNHLY and CDR2 FYNNEI. The DNA of the CDR3 is TGTGCCAGCAGGACCCGACTGGGGGAGAGCACAGATACGCAGTATTTT. As protein: CASRTRLGESTDTQYF.

V is TRBV10-3 and J is TRBJ2-3, with D maybe TRBD2 (6 bases). The germline V and J ends were trimmed by 5 bases and 6 bases, with 18 bases remaining between them. CDR1 is ENHRY, CDR2 SYGVKD, per germline. This CDR3 has 15 amino acids. CDR3 loop: CAISPAGPPGDTQYF. The CDR3 nucleotides read TGTGCCATCAGTCCTGCGGGGCCCCCTGGGGATACGCAGTATTTT.

The chain uses TRBV9 and TRBJ2-1, with D unclear. Looked up from germline, CDR1 is SGDLS and CDR2 is YYNGEE. V lost 2 bases and J lost 4, with 7 bases in between. The CDR3 sequence is 13 residues long. CDR3 sequence: CASSVDIYNEQFF. The DNA of the CDR3 is TGTGCCAGCAGCGTCGACATTTACAATGAGCAGTTCTTC.

The rearrangement links TRBV7-9 to TRBJ2-5; D is undetermined. This CDR3 has 12 residues. The germline gives CDR1 SEHNR, CDR2 FQNEAQ (reference sequence). V lost 0 bases, J lost 9 bases, and 8 bases lay in between. CDR3 sequence: CASSLAGWAQYF. The DNA of the CDR3 is TGTGCCAGCAGCTTAGCTGGTTGGGCCCAGTACTTC.

This clone showed up just a few times. J is TRBJ1-1 and V is TRBV7-9; D is unclear. The CDR3 has 15 residues. V shed 6 bases and J shed 3 bases, with 17 bases lying between them. The V gene's germline CDR1 is SEHNR and CDR2 FQNEAQ (reference sequence). Here the CDR3 DNA reads TGTGCCAGCAGTCCCATTGTGCTGGGTGACACTGAAGCTTTCTTT. Translated, it gives CASSPIVLGDTEAFF.

The table lists this clone with a few counts. V gene TRBV28 combines with J gene TRBJ2-1; D call uncertain. Trimming left V 7 bases short and J 0 bases short, with 10 bases between. This CDR3 comprises 14 residues. In germline, CDR1 is MDHEN, CDR2 SYDVKM. The CDR3 bases are TGTGCCAGCATTCAACGACTCTCCTACAATGAGCAGTTCTTC. Its translation is CASIQRLSYNEQFF.

The sample holds many counts of this clone. The rearrangement links TRBV27 to TRBJ2-7; D remains ambiguous. This CDR3 is 13 amino acids long. With 3 bases removed from V and 2 bases from J, the gap between germline ends came to 8 bases. Per the germline V gene, CDR1 is MNHEY and CDR2 is SMNVEV (reference sequence). The CDR3 here is CASSFRSAYEQYF. CDR3 DNA sequence: TGTGCCAGCAGTTTCAGAAGCGCCTACGAGCAGTACTTC.

This clone was observed a few times. A read error may account for a junction end that differs from germline. CDR3 loop: CAGSGGTGTGEYF. In DNA, the CDR3 is TGTGCCGGGAGTGGCGGGACCGGGACAGGGGAGTATTTT. This chain uses TRBV30 with TRBJ2-3, with 10 bases aligning to TRBD1. CDR3 length: 13 amino acids. CDR1 GTSNPN and CDR2 SVGIG come from the germline V gene (reference sequence).

The chain employs TRBV11-2 and TRBJ2-1, with TRBD2 matching over 9 bases. V shed 5 bases and J 1 base; nucleotides not matched to a gene: 3. Germline CDR1 and CDR2: SGHAT and FQNNGV. The CDR3 sequence is 15 residues long. The CDR3 here is CASSTSGQSYNEQFF. The CDR3 region has the DNA TGTGCCAGCAGCACTAGCGGGCAGTCCTACAATGAGCAGTTCTTC.

This clone was counted ten times or more. The V call is TRBV7-2, the J call TRBJ2-1; 7 nucleotides line up with TRBD2. CDR3 length equals 17 residues. The trim removed 4 bases at V and 0 bases at J, leaving 9 bases unmatched. Germline V gives CDR1 SGHTA, CDR2 FQGNSA. CDR3 DNA sequence: TGTGCCAGCAGCTCGTCCATGGGCGGGGGCTCCTACAATGAGCAGTTCTTC. Translation: CASSSSMGGGSYNEQFF.

This clone was detected many times. Sequence at one end of the junction differs from germline and may be a read error. The chain uses TRBV30 and TRBJ2-3, with TRBD2 matching 10 bases. The germline V gene encodes CDR1 GTSNPN and CDR2 SVGIG (reference sequence). CDR3 size: 12 residues. The CDR3 coding sequence is TGTGCCGGGAGCGGGGGGGCCGGTACGCAGTATTTT. Translation gives CAGSGGAGTQYF.

This sequence joins TRBV29-1 and TRBJ2-7; 12 nucleotides line up with TRBD2. After removal of 4 bases from V and 4 bases from J, the junction contained 5 bases not matched to a gene. Germline CDR1 reads SQVTM; CDR2 reads ANQGSEA. The CDR3 contains 14 residues. DNA for the CDR3: TGCAGCGTTGCTAGCGGGGGGGCTGGTTACGAGCAGTACTTC. Amino acid sequence: CSVASGGAGYEQYF.

As concerns this clone: With only one base between it and a far larger clone, this is likely a read error. This sequence joins TRBV7-2 and TRBJ1-5, with D maybe TRBD1 (5 bases). The CDR3 is 15 residues long. Germline CDR1 SGHTA, CDR2 FQGNSA. The CDR3: CSSSLTPTANQPQHF. DNA for the CDR3: TGTTCCAGCAGCTTAACACCGACAGCTAATCAGCCCCAGCATTTT.

The chain links TRBV2 to TRBJ2-1; 8 bases map to TRBD2. With 7 bases clipped from V and 3 bases from J, the junction kept 5 bases outside the gene matches. The germline gives CDR1 SNHLY, CDR2 FYNNEI. This CDR3 has 14 residues. CDR3 sequence: CASNKAGVYNEQFF. CDR3 sequence (DNA): TGTGCCAGCAATAAAGCGGGGGTCTACAATGAGCAGTTCTTC.

This clone was counted between two and nine times. The chain employs TRBV2 and TRBJ1-5; D gene uncertain. The CDR3 contains 14 residues. Germline V gene data show CDR1 as SNHLY and CDR2 as FYNNEI. V lost 3 bases to trimming and J lost 0 bases, with 6 bases between them. CDR3 nucleotide sequence: TGTGCCAGCAGTGAGAATTTTAGCAATCAGCCCCAGCATTTT. Translated: CASSENFSNQPQHF.